The T cell receptor (beta chain) described here comes from a study of blood T cell repertoires in COVID-19. Study at large: The study drew acute and convalescent COVID-19 samples from the United States, Italy and Spain.

The table came from immunoSEQ multiplex PCR; TCRdb's copy has only in-frame clones and leaves some out. Seen here are about 170,000 clones, about 80% observed once, and the top ten hold about 8.3%. Germline assignment: CDR1 SNHLY and CDR2 FYNNEI. Losses at the gene ends were 0 bases for V and 5 bases for J; bases not matched to a gene: 9. CDR3 length equals 17 residues. V is TRBV2 and J is TRBJ2-3; TRBD2 matches at 9 bases. The receptor was isolated from a man aged 60 to 69 with acute or convalescent COVID-19. The source material was peripheral blood. Here the CDR3 DNA reads TGTGCCAGCAGTGAAGCGTCGGGATTAGCGGGGGAAGATACGCAGTATTTT. Translating it yields CASSEASGLAGEDTQYF. Looking up the rest from reference TRBV2 and TRBJ2-3 gives the full variable domain: EPEVTQTPSHQVTQMGQEVILRCVPISNHLYFYWYRQILGQKVEFLVSFYNNEISEKSEIFDDQFSVERPDGSNFTLKIRSTKLEDSAMYFCASSEASGLAGEDTQYFGPGTRLTVL.